The rows below give T cell receptor beta chains drawn from one sample of a study of Graves' ophthalmopathy and Graves' hyperthyroidism. Using its own MiXCR run on the multiplex PCR reads, TCRdb lists one record per CDR3 protein. In the table there are some 210,000 distinct CDR3 sequences, just under 30% of which are singletons. The sample was peripheral blood. The receptors originated from a man between 50 and 59 years old with Graves' ophthalmopathy. Each CDR3 is given with its conserved first and last residue. Fields, in order: V gene, clone size, D gene, J gene, CDR3 protein, CDR3 DNA. D genes are given only for firm matches. Where a row states a size, it is once, few, many or the class of an expanded clone; other rows omit it.

v_call: TRBV29-1
clone_size: NA
d_call: TRBD1
j_call: TRBJ2-7
cdr3_aa: CSVQPGGYEQYF
cdr3_nt: TGCAGCGTTCAGCCAGGGGGCTACGAGCAGTACTTC

v_call: TRBV28
clone_size: NA
d_call: TRBD1
j_call: TRBJ2-7
cdr3_aa: CASSQGQGLEYF
cdr3_nt: TGTGCCAGCAGCCAAGGACAGGGGTTGGAGTACTTC

v_call: TRBV12-3/TRBV12-4
clone_size: many
d_call: NA
j_call: TRBJ1-1
cdr3_aa: CASSLKSGAQTEAFF
cdr3_nt: TGTGCCAGCAGTCTTAAGTCGGGGGCGCAGACTGAAGCTTTCTTT

v_call: TRBV5-8
clone_size: many
d_call: NA
j_call: TRBJ1-5
cdr3_aa: CASSLYNQPQHF
cdr3_nt: TGTGCCAGCAGCTTATACAATCAGCCCCAGCATTTT

v_call: TRBV3-1
clone_size: many
d_call: TRBD1
j_call: TRBJ1-5
cdr3_aa: CASSQRDRDQPQHF
cdr3_nt: TGTGCCAGCAGCCAGCGGGACAGGGATCAGCCCCAGCATTTT

v_call: TRBV12-3/TRBV12-4
clone_size: many
d_call: NA
j_call: TRBJ2-7
cdr3_aa: CASSLTPPPEQYF
cdr3_nt: TGTGCCAGCAGTTTAACTCCCCCCCCCGAGCAGTACTTC

v_call: TRBV12-3/TRBV12-4
clone_size: NA
d_call: NA
j_call: TRBJ1-5
cdr3_aa: CASSFSGTYQPQHF
cdr3_nt: TGTGCCAGCAGTTTTTCGGGTACTTATCAGCCCCAGCATTTT

v_call: TRBV2
clone_size: many
d_call: TRBD1
j_call: TRBJ1-1
cdr3_aa: CASSDLDRAAIEAFF
cdr3_nt: TGTGCCAGCAGTGACCTAGACAGGGCCGCCATCGAAGCTTTCTTT

v_call: TRBV6-5
clone_size: few
d_call: NA
j_call: TRBJ2-7
cdr3_aa: CASSTPLRTVYEQYF
cdr3_nt: TGTGCCAGCAGTACTCCCCTCAGGACAGTCTACGAGCAGTACTTC

v_call: TRBV29-1
clone_size: many
d_call: TRBD1
j_call: TRBJ2-7
cdr3_aa: CSVPIPGQYEQYF
cdr3_nt: TGCAGCGTTCCCATACCGGGACAGTACGAGCAGTACTTC

v_call: TRBV19
clone_size: many
d_call: NA
j_call: TRBJ2-2
cdr3_aa: CASSSQASALNTGELFF
cdr3_nt: TGTGCCAGTAGTAGCCAAGCTAGCGCTCTGAACACCGGGGAGCTGTTTTTT

v_call: TRBV6-6
clone_size: many
d_call: TRBD1
j_call: TRBJ2-2
cdr3_aa: CASSYSSTGDRELFF
cdr3_nt: TGTGCCAGCAGTTACTCGAGTACAGGGGACCGGGAGCTGTTTTTT

v_call: TRBV24-1
clone_size: many
d_call: NA
j_call: TRBJ2-5
cdr3_aa: CATSDHRVEETQYF
cdr3_nt: TGTGCCACCAGTGACCACAGGGTTGAAGAGACCCAGTACTTC

v_call: TRBV27
clone_size: many
d_call: NA
j_call: TRBJ1-5
cdr3_aa: CASSDRQSHQPQHF
cdr3_nt: TGTGCCAGCAGCGACAGACAGTCTCATCAGCCCCAGCATTTT

v_call: TRBV24-1
clone_size: many
d_call: NA
j_call: TRBJ2-5
cdr3_aa: CATSDTGTYEETQYF
cdr3_nt: TGTGCCACCAGTGACACCGGGACGTATGAAGAGACCCAGTACTTC

v_call: TRBV6-2/TRBV6-3
clone_size: NA
d_call: NA
j_call: TRBJ1-1
cdr3_aa: CASGNGGAEAFF
cdr3_nt: TGTGCCAGTGGGAATGGGGGAGCTGAAGCTTTCTTT

v_call: TRBV25-1
clone_size: many
d_call: NA
j_call: TRBJ2-7
cdr3_aa: CASSEGGVQYF
cdr3_nt: TGTGCCAGCAGTGAAGGGGGAGTGCAGTACTTC

v_call: TRBV7-2
clone_size: few
d_call: NA
j_call: TRBJ1-2
cdr3_aa: CASSLAGLNYGYTF
cdr3_nt: TGTGCCAGCAGCTTAGCAGGGCTCAACTATGGCTACACCTTC

v_call: TRBV27
clone_size: many
d_call: TRBD2
j_call: TRBJ2-7
cdr3_aa: CASSRREAPYEQYF
cdr3_nt: TGTGCCAGCAGTCGGCGGGAGGCCCCCTACGAGCAGTACTTC

v_call: TRBV12-3/TRBV12-4
clone_size: NA
d_call: NA
j_call: TRBJ2-2
cdr3_aa: CASSLGQAAGELFF
cdr3_nt: TGTGCCAGCAGTTTAGGACAGGCGGCTGGGGAGCTGTTTTTT

v_call: TRBV30
clone_size: many
d_call: TRBD1
j_call: TRBJ1-6
cdr3_aa: CAWSVRRGQHSPLHF
cdr3_nt: TGTGCCTGGAGTGTACGCAGGGGGCAACATTCACCCCTCCACTTT

v_call: TRBV7-3
clone_size: NA
d_call: NA
j_call: TRBJ1-1
cdr3_aa: CASSFPAAGGEAFF
cdr3_nt: TGTGCCAGCAGCTTTCCGGCGGCAGGAGGGGAAGCTTTCTTT

v_call: TRBV15
clone_size: many
d_call: TRBD2
j_call: TRBJ2-2
cdr3_aa: CATRLMREYVGELFF
cdr3_nt: TGTGCCACCAGGCTTATGCGGGAGTACGTCGGGGAGCTGTTTTTT

v_call: TRBV29-1
clone_size: many
d_call: NA
j_call: TRBJ1-1
cdr3_aa: CSVDGLNTEAFF
cdr3_nt: TGCAGCGTCGACGGTTTGAACACTGAAGCTTTCTTT

v_call: TRBV6-6
clone_size: many
d_call: TRBD1
j_call: TRBJ1-5
cdr3_aa: CASSYPRGGGNPPQHF
cdr3_nt: TGTGCCAGCAGTTACCCCCGGGGAGGGGGCAATCCGCCCCAGCATTTT

v_call: TRBV7-8
clone_size: NA
d_call: TRBD1
j_call: TRBJ2-7
cdr3_aa: CASSPRTGEQYF
cdr3_nt: TGTGCCAGCAGCCCGAGGACAGGCGAGCAGTACTTC

v_call: TRBV12-3/TRBV12-4
clone_size: once
d_call: TRBD1
j_call: TRBJ1-1
cdr3_aa: CASSLQGAGAFF
cdr3_nt: TGTGCCAGCAGTTTACAGGGGGCGGGGGCTTTCTTT

v_call: TRBV6-2/TRBV6-3
clone_size: many
d_call: TRBD2
j_call: TRBJ2-7
cdr3_aa: CASTTTQTSWEQYF
cdr3_nt: TGTGCCAGCACCACGACACAGACTAGCTGGGAGCAGTACTTC

v_call: TRBV19
clone_size: many
d_call: TRBD1
j_call: TRBJ2-7
cdr3_aa: CASSNRGRSDEQYF
cdr3_nt: TGTGCCAGTAGTAACAGGGGGCGCAGCGACGAGCAGTACTTC

v_call: TRBV6-5
clone_size: many
d_call: NA
j_call: TRBJ1-2
cdr3_aa: CASSYLGTDGYTF
cdr3_nt: TGTGCCAGCAGCTACCTTGGGACGGATGGCTACACCTTC

v_call: TRBV6-5
clone_size: many
d_call: NA
j_call: TRBJ2-7
cdr3_aa: CASSYSKQGPYEQYF
cdr3_nt: TGTGCCAGCAGTTACTCGAAACAGGGCCCCTACGAGCAGTACTTC

v_call: TRBV7-2
clone_size: NA
d_call: TRBD2
j_call: TRBJ2-7
cdr3_aa: CASSLARGGGYEQYF
cdr3_nt: TGTGCCAGCAGCTTAGCACGGGGGGGCGGCTACGAGCAGTACTTC

v_call: TRBV27
clone_size: many
d_call: TRBD2
j_call: TRBJ2-2
cdr3_aa: CASSFLGSGRGELFF
cdr3_nt: TGTGCCAGCAGTTTCCTGGGTAGCGGGAGAGGGGAGCTGTTTTTT

v_call: TRBV7-2
clone_size: NA
d_call: TRBD2
j_call: TRBJ2-7
cdr3_aa: CASRLTSGSFKQYF
cdr3_nt: TGTGCCAGCAGGCTCACTAGCGGGAGCTTCAAGCAGTACTTC

v_call: TRBV27
clone_size: many
d_call: NA
j_call: TRBJ2-7
cdr3_aa: CASSPTPGLFPYEQYF
cdr3_nt: TGTGCCAGCAGTCCCACGCCGGGTTTGTTCCCCTACGAGCAGTACTTC

v_call: TRBV6-1
clone_size: few
d_call: NA
j_call: TRBJ2-7
cdr3_aa: CASFSRHTSSYEQYF
cdr3_nt: TGTGCCAGCTTCTCTCGACACACGAGCTCCTACGAGCAGTACTTC

v_call: TRBV19
clone_size: many
d_call: TRBD2
j_call: TRBJ2-7
cdr3_aa: CASSIVVAGAYEQYF
cdr3_nt: TGTGCCAGTAGTATAGTGGTCGCGGGAGCCTACGAGCAGTACTTC

v_call: TRBV5-1
clone_size: many
d_call: NA
j_call: TRBJ2-6
cdr3_aa: CASSLNTAGANVLTF
cdr3_nt: TGCGCCAGCAGCTTGAATACAGCGGGGGCCAACGTCCTGACTTTC

v_call: TRBV10-3
clone_size: many
d_call: TRBD2
j_call: TRBJ2-7
cdr3_aa: CATLAGGSGYAEQYF
cdr3_nt: TGTGCCACACTAGCGGGCGGGTCAGGATACGCCGAGCAGTACTTC

v_call: TRBV30
clone_size: many
d_call: NA
j_call: TRBJ2-7
cdr3_aa: CAWSASYEQYF
cdr3_nt: TGTGCCTGGAGTGCCTCCTACGAGCAGTACTTC

v_call: TRBV12-3/TRBV12-4
clone_size: many
d_call: TRBD1
j_call: TRBJ2-2
cdr3_aa: CASSASLGQLNTGELFF
cdr3_nt: TGTGCCAGCAGTGCCTCATTGGGACAGCTGAACACCGGGGAGCTGTTTTTT

v_call: TRBV7-2
clone_size: many
d_call: NA
j_call: TRBJ1-2
cdr3_aa: CASSLAAGAGDYGYTF
cdr3_nt: TGTGCCAGCAGCTTAGCAGCCGGGGCCGGGGACTATGGCTACACCTTC

v_call: TRBV4-1
clone_size: many
d_call: NA
j_call: TRBJ2-7
cdr3_aa: CASSQGRGGYEQYF
cdr3_nt: TGCGCCAGCAGCCAAGGCAGGGGAGGCTACGAGCAGTACTTC

v_call: TRBV19
clone_size: many
d_call: NA
j_call: TRBJ1-2
cdr3_aa: CASSSPGRRNYGYTF
cdr3_nt: TGTGCCAGTAGTTCACCGGGACGGCGTAACTATGGCTACACCTTC

v_call: TRBV6-5
clone_size: NA
d_call: NA
j_call: TRBJ1-2
cdr3_aa: CASSYDTGRGARNGYTF
cdr3_nt: TGTGCCAGCAGTTACGATACAGGGAGAGGGGCCCGGAATGGCTACACCTTC